These 7 T cell receptor beta chains were all obtained from the same sample, sequenced in a study of shared clonotypes between healthy human individuals. Repertoires were generated with immunoSEQ multiplex PCR, while TCRdb's copy carries only in-frame clones and drops some. The table includes roughly 1,100,000 clones, under 80% detected once. The sample comprised memory CD4+ T cells sorted from blood. Subset defined: CD45RA-negative fraction. These receptors all stem from a young man in good health.

This clone showed up many times. The rearrangement uses TRBV19 and TRBJ1-5, with a weak D call TRBD1 (6 bases). The CDR3 has 14 amino acids. V lost 6 bases, J lost 1 base, and 10 bases lay in between. CDR1 LNHDA and CDR2 SQIVND come from the germline V gene (reference sequence). CDR3 sequence reads: CASRDSPSNQPQHF. CDR3 in DNA: TGTGCCAGTAGGGACAGCCCCAGCAATCAGCCCCAGCATTTT.

The gene calls are TRBV6-1 and TRBJ2-2, with 9 nucleotides matching TRBD1. Germline V gene data show CDR1 as MNHNS and CDR2 as SASEGT. The CDR3 totals 15 residues. The V gene end was trimmed by 5 bases and the J gene end by 1 base; junction bases not matched to a gene: 2. This chain's CDR3 is CASSRTGVNTGELFF. The CDR3 nucleotides read TGTGCCAGCAGTAGGACAGGGGTGAACACCGGGGAGCTGTTTTTT.

The genes are TRBV11-2 and TRBJ1-4; the match to TRBD1 covers 8 bases. V lost 4 bases to trimming and J lost 7 bases; unmatched junction nucleotides: 11. This CDR3 has 16 residues. Germline V gene lookup returns CDR1 SGHAT and CDR2 FQNNGV. Here the CDR3 reads CASSSRKTGVGEKLFF. CDR3 DNA sequence: TGTGCCAGCAGCTCAAGAAAGACAGGGGTTGGTGAAAAACTGTTTTTT.

In its sample, this clone was seen a few times. The chain employs TRBV9 and TRBJ2-5; D is tentatively TRBD1 or TRBD2 (6 bases each). Trimming removed 0 bases from V and 2 bases from J, with 14 bases in between. Germline V gives CDR1 SGDLS, CDR2 YYNGEE. The CDR3 loop spans 16 amino acids. Here the CDR3 reads CASSVGLGGLQETQYF. CDR3 sequence (DNA): TGTGCCAGCAGCGTAGGACTAGGGGGGCTACAAGAGACCCAGTACTTC.

V is TRBV5-1 and J is TRBJ1-3; D ambiguous. This CDR3 has 15 residues. With 2 bases removed from V and 2 bases from J, the gap between germline ends came to 11 bases. CDR1 and CDR2 (germline): SGHRS, YFSETQ. The CDR3 DNA is TGCGCCAGCAGCTTAGAGGGATTCCCTGGAAACACCATATATTTT. Translation: CASSLEGFPGNTIYF.

The chain recombines TRBV7-9 with TRBJ2-5; no clear D. Per the germline V gene, CDR1 is SEHNR and CDR2 is FQNEAQ (reference sequence). The CDR3 contains 13 residues. The germline V and J ends were trimmed by 6 bases and 5 bases, with 13 bases remaining between them. CDR3 DNA: TGTGCCAGCAGAAGGTCAAGTGGGGAGACCCAGTACTTC. As protein: CASRRSSGETQYF.

V and J are TRBV5-1 and TRBJ1-4; 8 bases match TRBD1. After removal of 4 bases from V and 3 bases from J, the junction contained 2 bases not matched to a gene. This CDR3 has 14 residues. From germline, CDR1 is SGHRS and CDR2 YFSETQ. CDR3 bases: TGCGCCAGCAGCGAGGGACAGGCTAATGAAAAACTGTTTTTT. It yields the protein CASSEGQANEKLFF.